These 16 T cell receptor beta chains were sequenced from one sample in a study of blood T cell repertoires in COVID-19. Sequencing was performed with immunoSEQ multiplex PCR; in TCRdb, only in-frame clones are kept and a portion is missing. The repertoire includes under 95,000 clones, 79% of them detected once, and about a quarter sits in the top ten. Material: peripheral blood. These receptor sequences come from a man aged 60 to 75 with active or convalescent COVID-19.

The V call is TRBV11-3, the J call TRBJ1-1; no clear D gene. The CDR3 is 13 amino acids. V lost 3 bases to trimming and J lost 4 bases, with 9 bases between them. Looked up from germline, CDR1 is SGHNT and CDR2 is YENEEA. CDR3: CASSFTSGTEAFF. CDR3 DNA: TGTGCCAGCAGCTTCACCTCGGGCACTGAAGCTTTCTTT.

This chain joins TRBV5-1 and TRBJ2-7, with a possible D match to TRBD1 (6 bases). Germline-derived CDR1 and CDR2 are SGHRS and YFSETQ. Trimming stripped 4 bases from V and 3 bases from J, with 17 bases between. This CDR3 has 15 amino acids. CDR3 sequence reads: CASSPFTDRVYEQYF. In DNA form, the CDR3 reads TGCGCCAGCAGCCCCTTCACGGACAGAGTCTACGAGCAGTACTTC.

V usage is TRBV10-3 and J usage is TRBJ2-7, with D unclear. Trimming took off 3 bases at V and 0 bases at J, with 9 bases between the two ends. CDR3 size: 14 residues. Germline assignment: CDR1 ENHRY and CDR2 SYGVKD. Here the CDR3 DNA reads TGTGCCATCAGTGATACTACCTCCTCCTACGAGCAGTACTTC. It codes for CAISDTTSSYEQYF.

V and J are TRBV27 and TRBJ2-7, with D perhaps matching TRBD1 (5 bases). Germline CDR1 reads MNHEY; CDR2 reads SMNVEV (reference sequence). The CDR3 is 12 amino acids. V lost 6 bases and J lost 7, with 13 bases in between. CDR3 in DNA: TGTGCCAGCAGCTTACTGGGGCGTGAGCAGTACTTC. Its translation is CASSLLGREQYF.

This chain links TRBV12-5 with TRBJ1-5; D is perhaps TRBD1 (6 bases). The CDR3 totals 12 residues. Germline loops: CDR1 LGHNT, CDR2 FRNRAP. The V end was cut by 4 bases, the J end by 6 bases, with 7 bases between. CDR3 loop: CASGSQGQPQHF. DNA for the CDR3: TGTGCTAGTGGTTCACAGGGTCAGCCCCAGCATTTT.

This chain links TRBV3-1 (or the pseudogene TRBV3-2) with TRBJ2-7; TRBD1 matches at 8 bases. The CDR3 length is 16 residues. Per the germline V gene, CDR1 is LGHDT and CDR2 is YNNKEL (reference sequence). Trimming at V came to 5 bases and at J to 4 bases, leaving 13 bases not matched to a gene. CDR3 bases: TGTGCCAGCAGCGGATCCGAGGGGACAGGTCTATACGAGCAGTACTTC. Its protein is CASSGSEGTGLYEQYF.

The CDR3 protein is CASRKSYGELFF. Here the CDR3 DNA reads TGTGCCAGCAGGAAGAGTTACGGGGAGCTGTTTTTT. The chain links TRBV25-1 to TRBJ2-2; the D is unclear. Germline V lookup: CDR1 MGHDK, CDR2 SYGVNS. The CDR3 extends over 12 amino acids. Between the trimmed V and J ends, which lost 6 bases and 7 bases, there was a span of 9 bases.

The genes are TRBV7-2 and TRBJ2-3; D is perhaps TRBD2 (5 bases). Germline CDR1 reads SGHTA; CDR2 reads FQGNSA. Trimming took off 2 bases at V and 5 bases at J, with 8 bases between the two ends. This CDR3 contains 13 residues. CDR3 DNA sequence: TGTGCCAGCAGCTTAAATGAGGGAGATACGCAGTATTTT. Protein: CASSLNEGDTQYF.

This clone has just a few counts. V usage is TRBV20-1 and J usage is TRBJ2-2; 7 nucleotides agree with TRBD2. Trimming took 3 bases from V and 0 from J; bases not matched to a gene: 7. CDR1 is DFQATT, CDR2 SNEGSKA, per germline (reference sequence). This CDR3 has 16 residues. The CDR3 region has the DNA TGCAGTGCTAGTATTGCGGGGGAGGCGAACACCGGGGAGCTGTTTTTT. This gives the protein CSASIAGEANTGELFF.

This clone was found many times. The V gene is TRBV27, the J gene TRBJ1-6; unclear D gene. With 3 bases removed from V and 4 bases from J, the gap between germline ends came to 10 bases. Per germline, CDR1 MNHEY and CDR2 SMNVEV (reference sequence). This CDR3 is built from 15 residues. DNA for the CDR3: TGTGCCAGCAGTTTCCACCCGACATATAATTCACCCCTCCACTTT. This gives the protein CASSFHPTYNSPLHF.

The chain combines TRBV2 with TRBJ1-2; D uncertain. The CDR3 is 14 residues long. Trimming removed 6 bases at V and 3 bases at J, with 14 bases between. Germline values: CDR1 SNHLY, CDR2 FYNNEI. CDR3 amino acids: CASRTRQEDYGYTF. Written as DNA, the CDR3 is TGTGCCAGCAGAACCCGGCAGGAAGACTATGGCTACACCTTC. The entire variable domain, with the rest obtained from reference TRBV2 and TRBJ1-2, is as follows: EPEVTQTPSHQVTQMGQEVILRCVPISNHLYFYWYRQILGQKVEFLVSFYNNEISEKSEIFDDQFSVERPDGSNFTLKIRSTKLEDSAMYFCASRTRQEDYGYTFGSGTRLTVV.

This clone was picked up one time. In nucleotides, the CDR3 is TGTGCCATCAGTTATGAAGGGGGCGTAGGAAACACCATATATTTT. Translated: CAISYEGGVGNTIYF. The J gene is TRBJ1-3, the V gene TRBV10-3, with TRBD1 identical over 7 bases. In germline, CDR1 is ENHRY, CDR2 SYGVKD. Trimming cost V 5 bases and J 4 bases; bases outside gene matches: 8. The CDR3 loop spans 15 amino acids.

The chain is built from TRBV10-3 and TRBJ2-1; D is perhaps TRBD1 (6 bases). V shed 10 bases and J shed 7 bases, with 11 bases lying between them. CDR1 and CDR2 (germline): ENHRY, SYGVKD. The CDR3 loop spans 11 amino acids. The CDR3 reads CASSQGNEQFF. The DNA for the CDR3 is TGTGCCAGCTCTCAGGGGAATGAGCAGTTCTTC.

The chain links TRBV7-2 to TRBJ1-4; D is uncertain. Trimming pared 5 bases from V and 5 bases from J, leaving 6 bases between. Germline lookup yields CDR1 SGHTA and CDR2 FQGNSA. The CDR3 has 12 residues. This CDR3 is CASSTRNEKLFF. CDR3 DNA sequence: TGTGCCAGCAGCACCCGGAATGAAAAACTGTTTTTT. The full variable domain, in which reference TRBV7-2 and TRBJ1-4 provide the parts outside the CDR3, is GAGVSQSPSNKVTEKGKDVELRCDPISGHTALYWYRQSLGQGLEFLIYFQGNSAPDKSGLPSDRFSAERTGGSVSTLTIQRTQQEDSAVYLCASSTRNEKLFFGSGTQLSVL.

A single count supports this clone. This chain joins TRBV2 and TRBJ1-1; 7 bases match TRBD1. The germline V gene has CDR1 SNHLY and CDR2 FYNNEI. Trimming took 9 bases from V and 10 from J; bases not matched to a gene: 11. The length of the CDR3 is 12 residues. CDR3 coding DNA: TGTGCCAGTAACCGGGACAGTGGCGGAGCTTTCTTT. Amino acid sequence: CASNRDSGGAFF.

The chain has TRBV19 and TRBJ1-1; D possibly corresponds to TRBD1 (5 bases). Trimming removed 9 bases at V and 1 base at J, with 15 bases between. This CDR3 has 14 residues. Germline lookup yields CDR1 LNHDA and CDR2 SQIVND (reference sequence). The CDR3 sequence is CASKVGGANTEAFF. For the CDR3, the DNA is TGTGCCAGCAAGGTGGGCGGGGCGAACACTGAAGCTTTCTTT.